This T cell receptor (beta chain) was captured by sequencing in a study of memory CD4+ T cells and cytomegalovirus serostatus. Single viable CD3+CD4+CD8-CD45RO+ cells were sorted as the memory CD4+ T cells. This CDR3 region has 16 residues. Germline-derived CDR1 and CDR2 are MNHNY and SVGAGI (reference sequence). Trimming shortened V by 4 bases and J by 2 bases, and 14 bases separated the two germline ends. The method was immunoSEQ multiplex PCR; TCRdb's version includes in-frame clones alone and lacks a portion of them. The data contain 85,000 to 100,000 clones, approximately 80% of them seen just once; the ten biggest clones take up less than 4%.

Sequencing input: memory CD4+ T cells from blood. The sequence derives from an adult in good health and CMV-seropositive. V gene TRBV6-6 combines with J gene TRBJ2-2; D possibly corresponds to TRBD1 (6 bases). This CDR3 reads CASSSRTATNTGELFF. DNA for the CDR3: TGTGCCAGCAGTTCCAGGACAGCGACTAACACCGGGGAGCTGTTTTTT.